This record concerns one T cell receptor (beta chain) sequence. Here immunoSEQ multiplex PCR was the method, and the copy in TCRdb shows in-frame clones only, minus some. The sample includes 400,000 to 450,000 clones, about 91% of them seen just once. This specimen comes from a study of blood T cell repertoires in COVID-19. V shed 5 bases and J shed 4 bases, with 11 bases lying between them. The germline V gene has CDR1 MDHEN and CDR2 SYDVKM. This CDR3 region has 14 residues. The receptor was isolated from a woman aged 40 to 49 with COVID-19, enrolled during active disease. Source material: peripheral blood. The V call is TRBV28, the J call TRBJ1-4; no definite D call. CDR3 coding DNA: TGTGCCAGCAGTCTACGAACTCATAATGAAAAACTGTTTTTT. As protein: CASSLRTHNEKLFF.